The clone carrying this T cell receptor beta chain was seen more than once but under ten times. Its antigen is not identified. RNA transcripts yielded amplified TCR beta CDR3 regions. RT-PCR in the first round (using the HTBI primer set) targeted the TCR CDR3. TCRdb passed the multiplex PCR reads through MiXCR, listing each CDR3 protein once. The top ten hold around 20% of the sample, which has 540,000 or so distinct CDR3 sequences, under 60% seen once. These data originate in a study of T cells in Graves' hyperthyroidism and ophthalmopathy. Study-wide findings and caveats: Most clonotypes expanded in thyroid above 0.001 were likewise present in blood.

Uncontrolled infection, other autoimmune disease, pregnancy or lactation led to exclusion. For the diagnoses, clinical symptoms, serum thyroxine and TRAb, thyroid ultrasound and orbital computed tomography were used. The TCR originated in an adult woman with Graves' disease, either hyperthyroidism or ophthalmopathy (not recorded which). The sequenced sample was peripheral blood or thyroid tissue (not recorded which).

The CDR3 DNA sequence: TGTGCCAGCAGTTCTACCGGGACACCCACGGGGGGAAACACCATATATTTT. The encoded protein is CASSSTGTPTGGNTIYF. The chain uses TRBV6-1 and TRBJ1-3; TRBD1 is a possible D gene (6 bases). The germline V gene has CDR1 MNHNS and CDR2 SASEGT. V was cut by 5 bases and J by 4 bases, with 21 bases left in between. The CDR3 loop spans 17 amino acids.